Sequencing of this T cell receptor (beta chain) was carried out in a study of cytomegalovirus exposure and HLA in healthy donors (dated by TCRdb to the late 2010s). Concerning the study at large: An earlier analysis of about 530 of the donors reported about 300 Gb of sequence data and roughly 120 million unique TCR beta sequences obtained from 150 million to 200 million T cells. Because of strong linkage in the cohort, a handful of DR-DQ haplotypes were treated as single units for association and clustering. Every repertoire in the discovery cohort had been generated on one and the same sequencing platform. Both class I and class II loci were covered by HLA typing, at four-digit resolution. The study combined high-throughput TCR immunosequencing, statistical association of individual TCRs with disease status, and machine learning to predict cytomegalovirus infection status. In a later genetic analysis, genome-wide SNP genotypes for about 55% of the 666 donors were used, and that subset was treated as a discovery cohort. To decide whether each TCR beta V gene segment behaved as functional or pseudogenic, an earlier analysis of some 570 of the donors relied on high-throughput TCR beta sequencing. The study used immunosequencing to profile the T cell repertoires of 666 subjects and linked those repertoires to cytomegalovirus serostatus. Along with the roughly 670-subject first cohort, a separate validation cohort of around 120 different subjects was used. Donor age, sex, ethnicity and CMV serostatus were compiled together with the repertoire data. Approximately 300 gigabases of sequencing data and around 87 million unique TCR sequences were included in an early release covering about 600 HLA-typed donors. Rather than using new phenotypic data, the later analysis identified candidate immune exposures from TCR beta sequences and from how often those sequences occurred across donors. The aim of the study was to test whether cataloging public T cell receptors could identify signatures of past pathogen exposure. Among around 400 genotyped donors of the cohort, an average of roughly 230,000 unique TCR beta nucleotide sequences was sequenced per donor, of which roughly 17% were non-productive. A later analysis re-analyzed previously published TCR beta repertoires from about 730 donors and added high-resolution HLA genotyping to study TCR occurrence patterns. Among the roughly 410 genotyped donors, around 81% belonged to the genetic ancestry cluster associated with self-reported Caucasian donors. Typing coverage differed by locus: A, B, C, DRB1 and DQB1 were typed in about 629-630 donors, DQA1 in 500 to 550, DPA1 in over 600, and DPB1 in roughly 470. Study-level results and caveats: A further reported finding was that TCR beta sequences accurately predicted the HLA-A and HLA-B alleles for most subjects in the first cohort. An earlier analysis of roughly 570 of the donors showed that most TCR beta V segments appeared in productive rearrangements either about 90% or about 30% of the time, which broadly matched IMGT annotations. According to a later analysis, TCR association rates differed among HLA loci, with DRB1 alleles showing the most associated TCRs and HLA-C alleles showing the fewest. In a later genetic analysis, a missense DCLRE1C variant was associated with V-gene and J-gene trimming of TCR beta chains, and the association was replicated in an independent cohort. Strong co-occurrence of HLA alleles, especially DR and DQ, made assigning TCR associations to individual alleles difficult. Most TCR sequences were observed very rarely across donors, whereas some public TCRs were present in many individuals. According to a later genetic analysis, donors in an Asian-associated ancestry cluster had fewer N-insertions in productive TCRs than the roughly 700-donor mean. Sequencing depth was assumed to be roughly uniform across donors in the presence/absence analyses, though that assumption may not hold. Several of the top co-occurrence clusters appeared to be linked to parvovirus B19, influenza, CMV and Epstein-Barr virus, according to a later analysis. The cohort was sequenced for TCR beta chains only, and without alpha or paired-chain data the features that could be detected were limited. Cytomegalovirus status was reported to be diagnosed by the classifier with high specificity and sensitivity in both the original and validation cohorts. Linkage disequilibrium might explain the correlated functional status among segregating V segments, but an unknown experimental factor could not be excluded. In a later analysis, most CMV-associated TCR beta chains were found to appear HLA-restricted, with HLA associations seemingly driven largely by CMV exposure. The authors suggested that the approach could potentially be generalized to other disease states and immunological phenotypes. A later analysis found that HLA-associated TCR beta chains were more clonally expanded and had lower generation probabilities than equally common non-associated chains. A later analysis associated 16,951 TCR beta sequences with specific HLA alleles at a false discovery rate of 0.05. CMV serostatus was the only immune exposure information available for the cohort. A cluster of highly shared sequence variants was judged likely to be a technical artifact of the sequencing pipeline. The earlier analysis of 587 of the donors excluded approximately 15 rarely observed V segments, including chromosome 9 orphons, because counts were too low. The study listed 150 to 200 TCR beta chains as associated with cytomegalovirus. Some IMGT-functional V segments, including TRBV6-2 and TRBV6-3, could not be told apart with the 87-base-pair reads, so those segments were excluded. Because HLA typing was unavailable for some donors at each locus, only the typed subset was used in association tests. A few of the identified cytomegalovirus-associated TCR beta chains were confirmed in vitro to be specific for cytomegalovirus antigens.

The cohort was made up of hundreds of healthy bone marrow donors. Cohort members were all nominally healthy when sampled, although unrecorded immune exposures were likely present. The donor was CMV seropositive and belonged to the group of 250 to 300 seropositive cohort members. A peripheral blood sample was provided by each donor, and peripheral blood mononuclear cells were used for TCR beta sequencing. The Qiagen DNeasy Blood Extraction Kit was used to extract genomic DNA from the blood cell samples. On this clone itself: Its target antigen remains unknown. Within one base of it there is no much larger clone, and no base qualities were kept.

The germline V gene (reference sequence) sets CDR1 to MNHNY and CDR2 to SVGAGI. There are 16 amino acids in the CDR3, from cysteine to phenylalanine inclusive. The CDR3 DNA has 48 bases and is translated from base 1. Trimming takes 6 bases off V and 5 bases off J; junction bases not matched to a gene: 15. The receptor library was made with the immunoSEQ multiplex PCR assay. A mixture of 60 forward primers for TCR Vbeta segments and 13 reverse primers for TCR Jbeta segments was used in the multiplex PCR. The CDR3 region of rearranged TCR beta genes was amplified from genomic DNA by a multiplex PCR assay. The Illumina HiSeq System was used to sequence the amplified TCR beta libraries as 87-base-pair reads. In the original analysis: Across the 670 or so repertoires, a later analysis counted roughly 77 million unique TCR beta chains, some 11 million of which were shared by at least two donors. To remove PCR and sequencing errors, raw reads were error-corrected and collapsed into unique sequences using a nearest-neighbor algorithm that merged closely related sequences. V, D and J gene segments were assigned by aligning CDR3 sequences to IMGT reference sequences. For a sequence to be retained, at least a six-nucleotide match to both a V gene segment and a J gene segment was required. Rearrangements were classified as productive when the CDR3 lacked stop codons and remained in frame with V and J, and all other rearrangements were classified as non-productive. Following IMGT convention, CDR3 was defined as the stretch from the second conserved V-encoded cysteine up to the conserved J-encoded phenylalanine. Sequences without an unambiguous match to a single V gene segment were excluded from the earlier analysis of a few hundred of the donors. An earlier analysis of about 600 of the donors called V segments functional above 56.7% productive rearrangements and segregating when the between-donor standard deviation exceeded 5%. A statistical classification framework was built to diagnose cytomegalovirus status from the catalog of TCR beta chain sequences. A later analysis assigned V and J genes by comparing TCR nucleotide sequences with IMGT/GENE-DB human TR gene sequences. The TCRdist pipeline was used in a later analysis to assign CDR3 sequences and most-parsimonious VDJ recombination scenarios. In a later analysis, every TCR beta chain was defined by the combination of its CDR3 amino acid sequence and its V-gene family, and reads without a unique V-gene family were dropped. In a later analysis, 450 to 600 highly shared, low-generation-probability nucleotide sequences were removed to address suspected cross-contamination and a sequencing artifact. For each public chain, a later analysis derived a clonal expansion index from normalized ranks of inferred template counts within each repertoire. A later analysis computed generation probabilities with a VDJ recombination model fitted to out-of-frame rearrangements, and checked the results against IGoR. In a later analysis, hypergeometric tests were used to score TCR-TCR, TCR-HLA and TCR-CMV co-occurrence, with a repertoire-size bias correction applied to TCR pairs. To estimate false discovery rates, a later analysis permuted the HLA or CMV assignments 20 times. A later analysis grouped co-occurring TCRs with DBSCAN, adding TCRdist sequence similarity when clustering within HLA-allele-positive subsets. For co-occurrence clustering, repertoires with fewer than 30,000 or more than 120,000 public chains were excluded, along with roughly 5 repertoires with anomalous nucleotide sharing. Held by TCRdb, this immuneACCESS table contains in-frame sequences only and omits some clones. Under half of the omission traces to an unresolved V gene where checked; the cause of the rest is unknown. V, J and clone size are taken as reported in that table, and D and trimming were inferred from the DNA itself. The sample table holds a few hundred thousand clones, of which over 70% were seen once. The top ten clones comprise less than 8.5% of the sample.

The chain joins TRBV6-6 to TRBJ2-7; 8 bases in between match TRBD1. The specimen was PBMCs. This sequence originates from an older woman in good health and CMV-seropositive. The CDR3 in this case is CASRPASPTGVDEQYF. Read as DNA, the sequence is TGTGCCAGCAGGCCCGCGAGCCCGACAGGGGTGGACGAGCAGTACTTC.